This T cell receptor beta chain was observed in a study of beta chain features in type 1 diabetes. Study results and limitations: The similarity of naive, central memory and Treg TCRB repertoires appeared greater among patients than among healthy donors. Researchers report that Type 1 diabetes patients had moderately but significantly shorter TCRB CDR3s across all four CD4+ subsets. PCR may have favored shorter templates equally in patients and controls.

Unmatched junction bases numbered 9, after V lost 6 bases and J lost 3 bases. CDR1 is SGHDN, CDR2 FVKESK, per germline. CDR3 length: 16 residues. As every portion of the isolated RNA was reverse transcribed, the sequencing read expressed TCRB transcripts. Some clones are missing from TCRdb's copy, which holds only in-frame ones; the method was immunoSEQ multiplex PCR. The sample includes approximately 250,000 clones, roughly 17% of them seen just once. Once sorted, every population was more than 95% pure. This clone has more than one count but fewer than ten. Its antigen is still unknown. The TCR sequence derives from a man aged 30-40 years with type 1 diabetes. The chain has TRBV14 and TRBJ2-1, with 9 bases fitting TRBD2. The specimen was naive CD4+ T cells from blood. The CDR3 sequence: CASRLRLAGYYNEQFF. The DNA for the CDR3 is TGTGCCAGCAGACTCCGCCTAGCGGGGTACTACAATGAGCAGTTCTTC.